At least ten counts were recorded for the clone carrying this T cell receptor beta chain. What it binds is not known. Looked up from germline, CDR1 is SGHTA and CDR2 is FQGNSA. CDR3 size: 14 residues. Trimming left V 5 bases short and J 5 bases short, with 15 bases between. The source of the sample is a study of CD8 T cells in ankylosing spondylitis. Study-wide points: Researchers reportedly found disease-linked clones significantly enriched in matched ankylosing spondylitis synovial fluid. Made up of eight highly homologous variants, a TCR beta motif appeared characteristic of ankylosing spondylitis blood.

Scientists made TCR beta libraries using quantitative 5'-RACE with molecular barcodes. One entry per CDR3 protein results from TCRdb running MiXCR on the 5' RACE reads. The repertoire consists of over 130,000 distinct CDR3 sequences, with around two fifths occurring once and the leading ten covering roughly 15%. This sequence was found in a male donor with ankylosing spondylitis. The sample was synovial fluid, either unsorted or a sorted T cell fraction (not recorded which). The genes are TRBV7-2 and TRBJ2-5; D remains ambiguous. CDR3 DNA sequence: TGTGCCAGCAGCGCCGGCCCGGTGGGGGAGACCCAGTACTTC. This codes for CASSAGPVGETQYF.